By sample fraction, the clone carrying this T cell receptor (beta chain) is medium-sized. This sample is drawn from a study of T cell repertoires in aging, cancer and after chemotherapy. Study-level information: Six age groups, ranging from 30 or younger to 70 or older, included the donors.

A mixed TRB-A/B primer pool amplified rearranged TRB by multiplex touch-down PCR. TCRdb redid the calling of the multiplex PCR reads with MiXCR, one entry per CDR3 protein. The data show roughly 12,000 distinct CDR3 sequences, around 30% seen once. Peripheral blood genomic DNA, not sorted cells or RNA, was the template. The CDR3 has 15 residues. V dropped 5 bases and J dropped 6; count of bases not matched to a gene: 12. The origin of this receptor is a human donor with a blood cancer. The rearrangement joins TRBV12-3 or TRBV12-4 to TRBJ2-7; 8 bases line up with TRBD2. The sequenced sample consisted of blood. The CDR3 is CASSPYLAGGAEQYF. The CDR3 DNA reads TGTGCCAGCAGTCCCTACTTGGCGGGGGGCGCCGAGCAGTACTTC.